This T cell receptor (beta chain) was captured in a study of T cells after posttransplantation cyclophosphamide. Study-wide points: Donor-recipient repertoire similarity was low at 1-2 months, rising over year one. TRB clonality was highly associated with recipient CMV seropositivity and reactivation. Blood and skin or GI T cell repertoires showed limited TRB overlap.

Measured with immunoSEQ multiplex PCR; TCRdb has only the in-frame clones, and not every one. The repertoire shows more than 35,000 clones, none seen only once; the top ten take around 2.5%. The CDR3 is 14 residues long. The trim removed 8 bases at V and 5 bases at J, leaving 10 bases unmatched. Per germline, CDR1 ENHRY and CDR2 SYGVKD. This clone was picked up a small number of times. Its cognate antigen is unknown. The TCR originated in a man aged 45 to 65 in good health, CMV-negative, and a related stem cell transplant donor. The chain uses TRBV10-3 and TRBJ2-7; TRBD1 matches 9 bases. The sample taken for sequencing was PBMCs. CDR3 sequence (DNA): TGTGCCATCTCCGGGGACAGGGTTGATGACGAGCAGTACTTC. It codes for CAISGDRVDDEQYF.